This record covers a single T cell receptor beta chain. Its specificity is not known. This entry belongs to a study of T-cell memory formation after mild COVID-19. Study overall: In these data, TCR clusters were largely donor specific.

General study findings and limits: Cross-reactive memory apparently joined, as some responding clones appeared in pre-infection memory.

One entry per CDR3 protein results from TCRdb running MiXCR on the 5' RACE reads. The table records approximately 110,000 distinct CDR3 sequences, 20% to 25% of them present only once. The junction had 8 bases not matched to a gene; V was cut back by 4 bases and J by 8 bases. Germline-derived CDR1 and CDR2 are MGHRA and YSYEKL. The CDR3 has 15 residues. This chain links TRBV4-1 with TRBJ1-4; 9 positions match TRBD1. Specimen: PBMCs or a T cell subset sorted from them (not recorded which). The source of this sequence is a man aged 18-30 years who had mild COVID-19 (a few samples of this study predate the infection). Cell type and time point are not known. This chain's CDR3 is CASSRTQGAREKLFF. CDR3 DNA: TGCGCCAGCAGCCGAACACAGGGGGCGCGGGAAAAACTGTTTTTT.